What follows are 27 T cell receptor beta chains derived from one specimen sequenced in a study of control samples from healthy donors and cancer patients. The table came from immunoSEQ multiplex PCR; TCRdb's copy has only in-frame clones and leaves some out. The repertoire holds 70,000 to 80,000 clones, around 90% seen once, with over 8% in the top ten. Sequences were obtained from PBMCs. All receptors come from a woman between 50 and 59 years old with colorectal cancer.

This chain joins TRBV13 and TRBJ1-1; unclear D gene. This CDR3 spans 13 amino acids. Germline CDR1 and CDR2: PRHDT and FYEKMQ (reference sequence). The V end lost 6 bases, the J end lost 0 bases, and 8 bases lay between the germline ends. The CDR3 coding sequence is TGTGCCAGCAGGCCTACAATGAACACTGAAGCTTTCTTT. This gives the protein CASRPTMNTEAFF.

J is TRBJ2-1 and V is TRBV5-5; a weak D match, TRBD1 (5 bases). This CDR3 comprises 12 residues. Germline CDR1 SGHKS, CDR2 YYEKEE (reference sequence). The ends were cut back, 2 bases at V and 13 bases at J, with 13 bases in the middle. CDR3 nucleotide sequence: TGTGCCAGCAGCTTAGGGGTGACAGCACAGTTCTTC. It codes for CASSLGVTAQFF.

This rearrangement joins TRBV6-5 to TRBJ2-2; TRBD2 agrees at 8 bases. The V gene end was trimmed by 7 bases and the J gene end by 7 bases; junction bases not matched to a gene: 11. Per germline, CDR1 MNHEY and CDR2 SVGAGI. The CDR3 totals 15 residues. The CDR3 loop is CASMATSDSVGELFF. The CDR3, as DNA: TGTGCCAGCATGGCGACTAGCGATTCGGTCGGGGAGCTGTTTTTT.

This chain joins TRBV4-1 and TRBJ2-5; TRBD1 might be the D (6 bases). Germline loops: CDR1 MGHRA, CDR2 YSYEKL. The CDR3 is 16 amino acids. Trimming cost V 2 bases and J 2 bases, with 15 bases left between them. CDR3 nucleotides: TGCGCCAGCAGCCAAAACCCCGGACAGTTTCAAGAGACCCAGTACTTC. Protein: CASSQNPGQFQETQYF.

The rearrangement uses TRBV2 and TRBJ1-1; D gene ambiguous. CDR1 and CDR2 (germline): SNHLY, FYNNEI. V gave up 1 base and J gave up 1 base, with 4 bases separating them. The CDR3 has 13 amino acids. CDR3 loop: CASSEETNTEAFF. The CDR3 region has the DNA TGTGCCAGCAGTGAAGAGACGAACACTGAAGCTTTCTTT.

This clone occurred once. This chain uses TRBV2 with TRBJ2-4, with 10 bases matching TRBD1. Per germline, CDR1 SNHLY and CDR2 FYNNEI. The V segment lost 4 bases and the J segment 7 bases; nucleotides outside the gene matches: 4. This CDR3 contains 14 residues. The CDR3 protein is CASSGQGASNIQYF. CDR3 coding DNA: TGTGCCAGCAGTGGACAGGGGGCCTCGAACATTCAGTACTTC.

V usage is TRBV28 and J usage is TRBJ2-1; D not resolved. From germline, CDR1 is MDHEN and CDR2 SYDVKM. This CDR3 is built from 14 residues. V was pared by 3 bases and J by 0 bases, with 6 bases between. The CDR3, as DNA: TGTGCCAGCAGTTTGGGCTACTCCTACAATGAGCAGTTCTTC. It translates to CASSLGYSYNEQFF.

This chain joins TRBV3-1 (or the pseudogene TRBV3-2) and TRBJ2-2; 7 bases line up with TRBD1. This CDR3 has 15 amino acids. Unmatched junction bases numbered 4, after V lost 6 bases and J lost 0 bases. Germline CDR1 and CDR2: LGHDT and YNNKEL (reference sequence). Here the CDR3 DNA reads TGTGCCAGCAGACCGGGACAGACGAACACCGGGGAGCTGTTTTTT. This sequence encodes CASRPGQTNTGELFF.

This rearrangement joins TRBV6-2 or TRBV6-3 to TRBJ2-3; D is ambiguous. The CDR3 totals 16 residues. The V gene lost 0 bases and the J gene lost 1 base, with 11 bases spanning the gap. Germline CDR1 reads MNHEY; CDR2 reads SVGEGT. Here the CDR3 reads CASSYSWGLGTDTQYF. CDR3 DNA sequence: TGTGCCAGCAGTTACTCTTGGGGATTGGGCACAGATACGCAGTATTTT.

This sequence joins TRBV5-4 and TRBJ1-2; no reliable D call. CDR3 size: 14 residues. V was pared by 0 bases and J by 7 bases, with 13 bases between. Germline CDR1 SGHNT, CDR2 YYREEE (reference sequence). The CDR3 DNA is TGTGCCAGCAGCTTGGACGTGGGGTCTAGTGGCTACACCTTC. It encodes CASSLDVGSSGYTF.

The chain uses TRBV5-4 and TRBJ2-5; no definite D call. Germline CDR1 and CDR2: SGHNT and YYREEE (reference sequence). This CDR3 is built from 15 residues. The V and J ends lost 2 bases and 1 base respectively, with 12 bases between them. The CDR3 loop is CASSLSQGAQETQYF. Written as DNA, the CDR3 is TGTGCCAGCAGCTTATCCCAAGGCGCCCAAGAGACCCAGTACTTC.

J is TRBJ2-6 and V is TRBV7-8, with 10 bases that match TRBD1. The CDR3 loop spans 16 amino acids. V lost 7 bases, J lost 2 bases, and 5 bases stayed unmatched. Germline V gives CDR1 SGHVS, CDR2 FQNEAQ. The CDR3 DNA follows: TGTGCCAGCACCCAGACAGGGGGCGCTGGGGCCAACGTCCTGACTTTC. The encoded protein is CASTQTGGAGANVLTF.

The chain links TRBV3-1 (or the pseudogene TRBV3-2) to TRBJ1-1; D may be TRBD1 (5 bases). This CDR3 is 14 amino acids long. V lost 1 base, J lost 0 bases, and 6 bases lay in between. Germline assignment: CDR1 LGHDT and CDR2 YNNKEL (reference sequence). The CDR3 is CASSQGQLNTEAFF. In DNA, the CDR3 is TGTGCCAGCAGCCAAGGACAGTTGAACACTGAAGCTTTCTTT.

The rearrangement uses TRBV29-1 and TRBJ1-2; no clear D gene. CDR3 size: 11 residues. Trimming removed 4 bases at V and 6 bases at J, with 9 bases between. Germline V CDR1 and CDR2: SQVTM, ANQGSEA. CDR3 residues: CSVAGSDGYTF. CDR3 nucleotide sequence: TGCAGCGTTGCTGGGAGCGATGGCTACACCTTC.

Turning to this clone: At one of its ends the junction is not consistent with the germline gene, which may arise from a read error. The chain joins TRBV18 to TRBJ1-1; TRBD1 aligns across 9 bases. CDR1 is KGHSH, CDR2 LQKENI, per germline. The CDR3 totals 16 residues. This CDR3 reads CASSPLEGQGNAEAFF. The DNA of the CDR3 is TGTGCCAGCTCACCGCTTGAAGGACAGGGGAACGCTGAAGCTTTCTTT.

V gene TRBV2 combines with J gene TRBJ1-1, with D unresolved. V was cut by 0 bases and J by 4 bases, with 15 bases left in between. Germline-derived CDR1 and CDR2 are SNHLY and FYNNEI. The CDR3 runs to 16 residues. In DNA, the CDR3 is TGTGCCAGCAGTGAAGCGCTAGGTAGGGAGGGCACTGAAGCTTTCTTT. Translated: CASSEALGREGTEAFF.

The CDR3 bases are TGTGCCAGCGACTATGGGCTAGCGGCTACCTACGAGCAGTACGTC. It translates to CASDYGLAATYEQYV. The chain has TRBV7-2 and TRBJ2-7; 7 positions match TRBD2. The length of the CDR3 is 15 residues. Germline lookup yields CDR1 SGHTA and CDR2 FQGNSA. The trim removed 8 bases at V and 2 bases at J, leaving 12 bases unmatched.

The J gene is TRBJ2-2, the V gene TRBV7-2; 9 nucleotides line up with TRBD2. After removal of 3 bases from V and 2 bases from J, the junction contained 7 bases not matched to a gene. Germline V gene lookup returns CDR1 SGHTA and CDR2 FQGNSA. This CDR3 spans 17 amino acids. The CDR3 DNA follows: TGTGCCAGCAGCTTCCCAGCGGGGGGACGAAACACCGGGGAGCTGTTTTTT. Its protein is CASSFPAGGRNTGELFF.

J is TRBJ1-4 and V is TRBV5-1; TRBD1 agrees at 7 bases. Germline lookup yields CDR1 SGHRS and CDR2 YFSETQ. V lost 0 bases to trimming and J lost 6 bases; unmatched junction nucleotides: 2. The CDR3 extends over 14 amino acids. The CDR3 loop reads CASSLGQGYEKLFF. The CDR3 DNA reads TGCGCCAGCAGCTTGGGACAGGGTTATGAAAAACTGTTTTTT.

This sequence joins TRBV7-8 and TRBJ2-7; D tentatively reads TRBD1 or TRBD2 (7 bases each). CDR3 size: 14 residues. The germline gives CDR1 SGHVS, CDR2 FQNEAQ. V was cut by 3 bases and J by 2 bases, with 11 bases left in between. CDR3 amino acids: CASSLGGTAYEQYV. DNA for the CDR3: TGTGCCAGCAGCTTGGGGGGGACAGCCTACGAGCAGTACGTC.

The chain recombines TRBV5-4 with TRBJ2-6; D is unclear. The germline V gene encodes CDR1 SGHNT and CDR2 YYREEE (reference sequence). Trimming removed 2 bases at V and 2 bases at J, with 8 bases between. This CDR3 spans 15 amino acids. The CDR3 protein is CASSFWNPGANVLTF. Written as DNA, the CDR3 is TGTGCCAGCAGCTTCTGGAATCCTGGGGCCAACGTCCTGACTTTC.

In this sample, this clone turned up once. The chain joins TRBV5-8 to TRBJ1-2, with 7 bases that match TRBD1. The CDR3 spans 14 residues. Germline V gene data show CDR1 as SGHTS and CDR2 as YDEGEE. The V and J ends lost 4 bases and 4 bases, in that order; junction bases with no gene match: 7. The CDR3 protein is CASSHRGIGYGYTF. The CDR3 DNA sequence: TGTGCCAGCAGCCACAGGGGAATAGGCTATGGCTACACCTTC.

The chain has TRBV6-6 and TRBJ2-1, with D perhaps TRBD1 or TRBD2 (5 bases each). The V end lost 7 bases, the J end lost 4 bases, and 14 bases lay between the germline ends. The CDR3 runs 14 residues. Germline assignment: CDR1 MNHNY and CDR2 SVGAGI (reference sequence). In DNA form, the CDR3 reads TGTGCCAGCACCCCTGGGGGAGTATACAATGAGCAGTTCTTC. It yields the protein CASTPGGVYNEQFF.

The CDR3 DNA reads TGTGCCAGCAGCTTTGGTCCCAATCAGCCCCAGCATTTT. Protein sequence: CASSFGPNQPQHF. This chain links TRBV7-3 with TRBJ1-5; D ambiguous. The CDR3 has 13 residues. From germline, CDR1 is SGHTA and CDR2 FQGTGA. V shed 3 bases and J shed 3 bases, with 6 bases lying between them.

This rearrangement joins TRBV18 to TRBJ2-2; 8 nucleotides match TRBD1. The CDR3 is made up of 17 amino acids. The V gene end was trimmed by 4 bases and the J gene end by 0 bases; junction bases not matched to a gene: 7. The V gene's germline CDR1 is KGHSH and CDR2 LQKENI. In DNA, the CDR3 is TGTGCCAGCTCACGACTGACAGGGGACCCGAACACCGGGGAGCTGTTTTTT. This gives the protein CASSRLTGDPNTGELFF.

V usage is TRBV3-1 (or the pseudogene TRBV3-2) and J usage is TRBJ1-1; perhaps TRBD1 as D (5 bases). The CDR3 is made up of 15 amino acids. Trimming removed 1 base from V and 6 bases from J, with 15 bases in between. Germline CDR1 and CDR2: LGHDT and YNNKEL (reference sequence). CDR3 sequence reads: CASSQVGTGVAEAFF. The CDR3 nucleotides are TGTGCCAGCAGCCAAGTGGGGACCGGCGTCGCTGAAGCTTTCTTT.

Details on this clone: This specimen includes other DNA sequences encoding the same CDR3. The chain has TRBV7-2 and TRBJ1-5; D is perhaps TRBD1 (6 bases). With 4 bases removed from V and 0 bases from J, the gap between germline ends came to 10 bases. Germline loops: CDR1 SGHTA, CDR2 FQGNSA. The CDR3 runs 15 residues. This CDR3 is CASSSQGNSNQPQHF. The CDR3 DNA sequence: TGTGCCAGCAGCTCTCAGGGGAATAGCAATCAGCCCCAGCATTTT.